This T cell receptor beta chain was retrieved from a study of T cell responses to AZD1222 COVID-19 vaccine. Whole-study findings and limits: Reports indicate that nearly half of spike-specific TCRs are directed at unmutated variant regions. At baseline, seropositivity was found in only six or seven AZD1222 recipients. Donors, mostly white British, included more females; clonal diversity was possibly underestimated.

This CDR3 is 11 amino acids long. Germline CDR1 and CDR2: KGHSH and LQKENI. V lost 3 bases to trimming and J lost 6 bases, with 4 bases between them. Sequencing was performed with immunoSEQ multiplex PCR; in TCRdb, only in-frame clones are kept and a portion is missing. The sample records roughly 120,000 clones, more than 70% being singletons. Notes on this clone: Antigen unknown.

The source is an adult who received the AZD1222 COVID-19 vaccine. The source material was peripheral blood, sampled 28 days after the second AZD1222 dose. The chain carries TRBV18 and TRBJ2-3, with D uncertain. The CDR3 DNA reads TGTGCCAGCTCACCGAGGGATACGCAGTATTTT. This sequence encodes CASSPRDTQYF. The variable domain in full, completed from reference TRBV18 and TRBJ2-3, reads NAGVMQNPRHLVRRRGQEARLRCSPMKGHSHVYWYRQLPEEGLKFMVYLQKENIIDESGMPKERFSAEFPKEGPSILRIQQVVRGDSAAYFCASSPRDTQYFGPGTRLTVL.